This T cell receptor (beta chain) was sequenced in a study of graft-versus-host responses after intestinal transplantation. Study as a whole: Multivisceral, liver-intestinal, or isolated intestinal grafts went to recipients.

V was shortened by 3 bases and J by 6 bases, with 3 bases between the two germline ends. CDR3 length: 11 amino acids. Germline V gene data show CDR1 as LNHNV and CDR2 as YYDKDF (reference sequence). The repertoire was sequenced with immunoSEQ multiplex PCR; TCRdb's copy has only in-frame clones and lacks some. The table lists roughly 110,000 clones, about 92% of them singletons, with 1.2% in the top ten. As regards this clone: Its antigen is not identified.

Study outcomes and limitations: Recipient marrow contained GvH clones, some of which appeared first in ileum or blood.

This receptor was obtained from a human donor who was the organ donor for an intestinal transplant. This sample comprised unstimulated CD8+ T cells sorted from spleen or lymph node cells, obtained before transplant. The rearrangement uses TRBV15 and TRBJ2-1; unclear D gene. CDR3 sequence reads: CATSRLNEQFF. For the CDR3, the DNA is TGTGCCACCAGCAGGCTCAATGAGCAGTTCTTC.